These 18 T cell receptor beta chains share one sample of origin, sequenced in a study of blood T cells in healthy people across ages. With a J-beta primer mix and a sample-barcoded 5' primer, a second PCR ran 7 to 11 cycles. Each CDR3 protein is one row after TCRdb ran MiXCR on the 5' RACE reads. This sample has fewer than 2,000,000 distinct CDR3 sequences, with about two fifths found just once. The sequencing input was blood. These receptors originate from a human donor in good health.

This clonotype came up many times. The V gene is TRBV4-3, the J gene TRBJ2-6, with D hard to call. Trimming pared 2 bases from V and 10 bases from J, leaving 12 bases between. CDR1 is LGHNA and CDR2 is YSLEER in the germline V gene. The CDR3 extends over 14 amino acids. The CDR3 spells CASSQSSSMNVLTF. As DNA, the CDR3 is TGCGCCAGCAGCCAAAGCAGCTCAATGAACGTCCTGACTTTC.

The chain couples TRBV10-3 to TRBJ1-1; D might be TRBD1 (6 bases). Trimming removed 4 bases at V and 0 bases at J, with 12 bases between. There are 15 residues in the CDR3. Germline V gene sequence: CDR1 ENHRY, CDR2 SYGVKD. CDR3 nucleotide sequence: TGTGCCATCAGTGCTGACAGGACCATGAACACTGAAGCTTTCTTT. Its translation is CAISADRTMNTEAFF.

CDR3 bases: TGTGCCAGCAGCCCACAGACAGGGCCGGATAATGAAAAACTGTTTTTT. Amino acid sequence: CASSPQTGPDNEKLFF. The J gene is TRBJ1-4, the V gene TRBV7-6, with 7 bases that match TRBD1. V was clipped by 5 bases and J by 4 bases; unmatched bases: 10. In germline, CDR1 is SGHVS, CDR2 FNYEAQ. This CDR3 has 16 amino acids.

V is TRBV20-1 and J is TRBJ1-6, with D perhaps matching TRBD1 (6 bases). The V end lost 6 bases, the J end lost 5 bases, and 17 bases lay between the germline ends. From germline, CDR1 is DFQATT and CDR2 SNEGSKA (reference sequence). This CDR3 comprises 15 residues. For the CDR3, the DNA is TGCAGTGCCAGTTATACAGGGATGGATAATTCACCCCTCCACTTT. Amino acid sequence: CSASYTGMDNSPLHF.

The chain uses TRBV6-2 or TRBV6-3 and TRBJ2-3; TRBD1 aligns across 10 bases. The V segment lost 0 bases and the J segment 4 bases; nucleotides outside the gene matches: 7. The V gene's germline CDR1 is MNHEY and CDR2 SVGEGT. The CDR3 is made up of 17 amino acids. The CDR3 DNA follows: TGTGCCAGCAGTTACTCCTTTGGGGACAGGGGAGCAGATACGCAGTATTTT. It specifies CASSYSFGDRGADTQYF.

The table lists this clonotype with a few counts. The V call is TRBV6-2 or TRBV6-3, the J call TRBJ1-1; D gene unclear. Per germline, CDR1 MNHEY and CDR2 SVGEGT. The CDR3 is made up of 14 amino acids. Trimming shortened V by 2 bases and J by 0 bases, and 7 bases separated the two germline ends. DNA of the CDR3: TGTGCCAGCAGTTACGATTTTGTGAACACTGAAGCTTTCTTT. It is translated as CASSYDFVNTEAFF.

The chain carries TRBV4-3 and TRBJ2-3; TRBD2 matches at 7 bases. This CDR3 region has 18 residues. Germline lookup yields CDR1 LGHNA and CDR2 YSLEER. V lost 0 bases to trimming and J lost 0 bases; unmatched junction nucleotides: 9. The CDR3 here is CASSQEGSGDLSTDTQYF. The CDR3 DNA reads TGCGCCAGCAGCCAAGAAGGGAGCGGGGACCTAAGCACAGATACGCAGTATTTT.

This chain connects TRBV4-1 to TRBJ1-5, with D perhaps matching TRBD1 (6 bases). The CDR3 is made up of 15 amino acids. Germline V gene sequence: CDR1 MGHRA, CDR2 YSYEKL. Trimming cost V 4 bases and J 5 bases, with 15 bases left between them. CDR3 amino acids: CASSRGQPGDQPQHF. CDR3 bases: TGCGCCAGCAGCCGCGGACAGCCAGGAGATCAGCCCCAGCATTTT.

The V gene is TRBV29-1, the J gene TRBJ2-5, with a possible D match to TRBD1 (6 bases). With 8 bases removed from V and 3 bases from J, the gap between germline ends came to 16 bases. CDR3 length: 13 amino acids. Germline-derived CDR1 and CDR2 are SQVTM and ANQGSEA. The CDR3: CSTSPTGEETQYF. The CDR3 bases are TGCAGCACTTCACCGACAGGAGAAGAGACCCAGTACTTC.

V usage is TRBV5-1 and J usage is TRBJ2-7; 14 nucleotides line up with TRBD2. The CDR3 is made up of 19 amino acids. The junction had 12 bases not matched to a gene; V was cut back by 4 bases and J by 0 bases. Per the germline V gene, CDR1 is SGHRS and CDR2 is YFSETQ. The CDR3 sequence is CASSKGTSGGLQSSYEQYF. CDR3 coding DNA: TGCGCCAGCAGCAAGGGGACTAGCGGGGGATTACAGAGCTCCTACGAGCAGTACTTC. The variable domain in full, with the rest retrieved from reference TRBV5-1 and TRBJ2-7, is KAGVTQTPRYLIKTRGQQVTLSCSPISGHRSVSWYQQTPGQGLQFLFEYFSETQRNKGNFPGRFSGRQFSNSRSEMNVSTLELGDSALYLCASSKGTSGGLQSSYEQYFGPGTRLTVT.

This chain links TRBV7-2 with TRBJ1-6, with D possibly being TRBD1 (6 bases). V lost 5 bases to trimming and J lost 7 bases, with 15 bases between them. Germline V gene sequence: CDR1 SGHTA, CDR2 FQGNSA. The CDR3 contains 15 residues. For the CDR3, the DNA is TGTGCCAGCAGCGCTCACAGGGTGAAAAATTCACCCCTCCACTTT. Translating it yields CASSAHRVKNSPLHF.

This clonotype has just a few counts. Because the CDR3's place on the DNA is in doubt, the DNA is left out and the CDR3 is given as listed by TCRdb. The V gene is TRBV7-2, the J gene TRBJ1-2; the table's D call, TRBD1, has no DNA check behind it. Inclusive of both ends, the CDR3 amounts to 14 amino acids. Germline V CDR1 and CDR2: SGHTA, FQGNSA. This CDR3 reads CASSFLWGLYGYTF.

V and J are TRBV7-2 and TRBJ1-1; 11 bases align to TRBD1. Unmatched junction bases numbered 5, after V lost 3 bases and J lost 8 bases. The CDR3 spans 14 residues. The germline V gene has CDR1 SGHTA and CDR2 FQGNSA. CDR3 residues: CASSFAGTGGEAFF. The CDR3 DNA is TGTGCCAGCAGCTTTGCGGGGACAGGGGGAGAAGCTTTCTTT.

This clonotype has only a few counts. The chain is built from TRBV20-1 and TRBJ2-5; 8 nucleotides line up with TRBD2. The CDR3 runs 15 residues. The V gene's germline CDR1 is DFQATT and CDR2 SNEGSKA (reference sequence). J lost 5 bases, V lost 5 bases, and 13 bases had no gene match. The CDR3 bases are TGCAGTGCTTCTGACTTAGCGGGAACAATGGAGACCCAGTACTTC. Translating gives CSASDLAGTMETQYF.

This chain links TRBV6-2 or TRBV6-3 with TRBJ2-3; 7 bases fit TRBD1. The CDR3 loop spans 14 amino acids. Per the germline V gene, CDR1 is MNHEY and CDR2 is SVGEGT. J lost 4 bases, V lost 4 bases, and 5 bases had no gene match. The CDR3 sequence is CASSSTGDADTQYF. DNA for the CDR3: TGTGCCAGCAGTTCAACAGGGGACGCAGATACGCAGTATTTT.

The chain is built from TRBV12-3 or TRBV12-4 and TRBJ2-7; 7 nucleotides align to TRBD1. The CDR3 has 14 residues. V was clipped by 5 bases and J by 4 bases; unmatched bases: 8. CDR3 sequence: CASSRDRDWYEQYF. For the CDR3, the DNA is TGTGCCAGCAGTCGCGACAGGGATTGGTACGAGCAGTACTTC.

V is TRBV10-3 and J is TRBJ2-3, with 7 bases matching TRBD2. Trimming at V came to 7 bases and at J to 10 bases, leaving 14 bases not matched to a gene. CDR3 length equals 14 residues. The germline V gene encodes CDR1 ENHRY and CDR2 SYGVKD. CDR3 in amino acids: CAIKEGRAAAAQYF. The DNA for the CDR3 is TGTGCCATCAAAGAGGGGAGGGCCGCCGCCGCGCAGTATTTT.

This clonotype was seen more than once but under ten times. The chain couples TRBV6-4 to TRBJ2-3; D is unclear. Trimming removed 2 bases at V and 8 bases at J, with 11 bases between. The germline V gene encodes CDR1 MRHNA and CDR2 SNTAGT. The CDR3 extends over 13 amino acids. For the CDR3, the DNA is TGTGCCAGCAGTGACCGATTCGCCAGTACGCAGTATTTT. It specifies CASSDRFASTQYF.